This T cell receptor beta chain is drawn from a study of blood T cell repertoires in COVID-19. Original handling: Estimation of nucleated cell counts relied on the amplification of reference gene primers. The table came from immunoSEQ multiplex PCR; TCRdb's copy has only in-frame clones and leaves some out. Clone size and V and J calls were adopted from that table, with D and trimming inferred from the DNA. The data contain roughly 300,000 clones, less than 85% of them singletons. J was trimmed by 5 bases and V by 5 bases; bases with no gene match: 4. This CDR3 is 13 amino acids long. The study counted Cohort 3 donors as recovered given two negative PCRs, clearance, or symptom resolution.

The rearrangement joins TRBV12-3 or TRBV12-4 to TRBJ1-2; 8 nucleotides match TRBD1. This TCR came from a woman between 45 and 65 years old who had recovered from COVID-19. What was sequenced was PBMCs or T cells enriched from blood (not recorded which). The CDR3: CASSPGGLYGYTF. The CDR3 DNA is TGTGCCAGCAGTCCAGGGGGCTTATATGGCTACACCTTC.